The T cell receptor (beta chain) under discussion was sequenced for a study of tumor-infiltrating lymphocytes in glioblastoma multiforme. TCR beta libraries were built from RNA through three nested multiplex PCR rounds using modified ARM-PCR. Input was approximately 0.48 ug total RNA, reverse-transcribed with a C-beta primer. No unique molecular identifiers were described for these TCRB libraries. Each CDR3 protein is one row after TCRdb ran MiXCR on the multiplex PCR reads. This repertoire shows 15,000 or so distinct CDR3 sequences, roughly 70% found once; its top ten account for around half. Study-level findings and limits: No surface-marker sorting into functional T cell subtypes was done.

This clonotype was observed a few times. Its target is not known. The sequence derives from a male donor with glioblastoma. The sample comprised brain tumor tissue.

CDR3 DNA sequence: TGTGCCAGCAGCGTGTCGGGACTGAACAATGAGCAGTTCTTC. Its protein is CASSVSGLNNEQFF. J is TRBJ2-1 and V is TRBV11-2; a possible D gene is TRBD2 (6 bases). With 5 bases removed from V and 5 bases from J, the gap between germline ends came to 13 bases. From germline, CDR1 is SGHAT and CDR2 FQNNGV. The CDR3 is 14 residues long.